The 6 T cell receptor beta chains below were found in one sample sequenced in a study of blood T cell repertoires in COVID-19. Profiled with immunoSEQ multiplex PCR; TCRdb holds only in-frame clones, not every one. The sample records 150,000 to 200,000 clones, roughly 90% being singletons. The specimen was peripheral blood. These receptors all come from a man aged 60 to 69 with acute or convalescent COVID-19.

The genes are TRBV7-9 and TRBJ2-3; D is perhaps TRBD2 (6 bases). Germline values: CDR1 SEHNR, CDR2 FQNEAQ (reference sequence). The ends were cut back, 8 bases at V and 5 bases at J, with 11 bases in the middle. The CDR3 runs to 12 residues. The CDR3 is CASGGVGDTQYF. In nucleotides, the CDR3 is TGTGCCAGCGGAGGGGTGGGAGATACGCAGTATTTT.

V gene TRBV6-5 combines with J gene TRBJ2-1; 9 bases map to TRBD2. Germline assignment: CDR1 MNHEY and CDR2 SVGAGI. With V trimmed by 0 bases and J by 7 bases, 7 bases remained unmatched. There are 16 residues in the CDR3. Here the CDR3 DNA reads TGTGCCAGCAGTTACTCGACGGCGGGGGGGGAGAATGAGCAGTTCTTC. It is translated as CASSYSTAGGENEQFF.

The rearrangement uses TRBV5-4 and TRBJ2-3; possible D gene TRBD2, 6 bases. Trimming took off 4 bases at V and 2 bases at J, with 17 bases between the two ends. The CDR3 consists of 16 residues. The germline V gene has CDR1 SGHNT and CDR2 YYREEE (reference sequence). Here the CDR3 reads CASSATRDWNTDTQYF. Written as DNA, the CDR3 is TGTGCCAGCAGCGCAACCCGGGACTGGAACACAGATACGCAGTATTTT. Full variable domain (outside the CDR3, taken from reference TRBV5-4 and TRBJ2-3): ETGVTQSPTHLIKTRGQQVTLRCSSQSGHNTVSWYQQALGQGPQFIFQYYREEENGRGNFPPRFSGLQFPNYSSELNVNALELDDSALYLCASSATRDWNTDTQYFGPGTRLTVL.

The V and J genes are TRBV3-1 (or the pseudogene TRBV3-2) and TRBJ2-1, with TRBD1 as a possible D gene (5 bases). The V gene's germline CDR1 is LGHDT and CDR2 YNNKEL (reference sequence). CDR3 length: 12 amino acids. The V and J ends lost 1 base and 15 bases respectively, with 13 bases between them. The CDR3, as DNA: TGTGCCAGCAGCCAAGGGAGCGTGGGGCTGTTCTTC. It specifies CASSQGSVGLFF.

The chain uses TRBV5-5 and TRBJ2-7; 7 bases line up with TRBD1. The CDR3 loop spans 14 amino acids. After removal of 2 bases from V and 2 bases from J, the junction contained 4 bases not matched to a gene. Germline CDR1 is SGHKS and CDR2 is YYEKEE (reference sequence). The CDR3 protein is CASSLTTGTYEQYF. The CDR3 nucleotides read TGTGCCAGCAGCTTAACGACAGGGACCTACGAGCAGTACTTC. Together with reference TRBV5-5 and TRBJ2-7, the CDR3 gives the full variable domain: DAGVTQSPTHLIKTRGQQVTLRCSPISGHKSVSWYQQVLGQGPQFIFQYYEKEERGRGNFPDRFSARQFPNYSSELNVNALLLGDSALYLCASSLTTGTYEQYFGPGTRLTVT.

This clone came up once. The chain recombines TRBV24-1 with TRBJ2-1; 13 bases line up with TRBD2. CDR1 is KGHDR and CDR2 is SFDVKD in the germline V gene. The length of the CDR3 is 17 residues. J was trimmed by 6 bases and V by 1 base; bases with no gene match: 5. The CDR3 protein is CATSDLSGTSGANEQFF. CDR3 nucleotide sequence: TGTGCCACCAGTGATTTATCCGGGACTAGCGGGGCCAATGAGCAGTTCTTC.